This TCR beta chain was sequenced for a study of T-cell memory formation after mild COVID-19. The study's findings and limits: Clones that contracted from day 15 to 85 had balanced CD4/CD8; later expanders were CD4+ biased.

This clonotype was counted at least ten times. Antigen specificity is unknown. Constant-segment-primed 5'RACE gave TCR alpha and TCR beta cDNA libraries with sample barcodes and UMIs. Each CDR3 protein is one row after TCRdb ran MiXCR on the 5' RACE reads. The sample has about 110,000 distinct CDR3 sequences, 22% seen once; the top ten hold about 42%. Germline assignment: CDR1 MRHNA and CDR2 SNTAGT. CDR3 size: 17 residues. Trimming took off 0 bases at V and 5 bases at J, with 16 bases between the two ends. The sample consisted of PBMCs or a T cell subset sorted from them (not recorded which). The TCR sequence derives from a man aged 18-30 years who had mild COVID-19 (a few samples of this study predate the infection). Cell type and time point are not known. The gene calls are TRBV6-4 and TRBJ2-2; TRBD2 might be the D (6 bases). The CDR3 loop is CASSDSIPGTGTGELFF. CDR3 nucleotide sequence: TGTGCCAGCAGTGACTCGATTCCAGGGACTGGGACCGGGGAGCTGTTTTTT.